The sequence of this TCR beta chain was determined in a study of blood T cell repertoires in COVID-19. The germline CDR1 and CDR2 sequences are MGHDK and SYGVNS. The J segment lost 7 bases and the V segment lost 5 bases, leaving 8 bases of the junction unmatched. The CDR3 extends over 15 amino acids. Measured with immunoSEQ multiplex PCR; TCRdb has only the in-frame clones, and not every one. The sample yields roughly 130,000 clones, more than 75% seen once. V is TRBV25-1 and J is TRBJ2-1, with 10 bases that match TRBD1. The sample was peripheral blood. The TCR was taken from a man aged 60-69 years with COVID-19, enrolled during active disease. The CDR3 sequence is CASSNPGTGANEQFF. CDR3 coding DNA: TGTGCCAGCAGTAATCCCGGGACAGGGGCAAATGAGCAGTTCTTC.